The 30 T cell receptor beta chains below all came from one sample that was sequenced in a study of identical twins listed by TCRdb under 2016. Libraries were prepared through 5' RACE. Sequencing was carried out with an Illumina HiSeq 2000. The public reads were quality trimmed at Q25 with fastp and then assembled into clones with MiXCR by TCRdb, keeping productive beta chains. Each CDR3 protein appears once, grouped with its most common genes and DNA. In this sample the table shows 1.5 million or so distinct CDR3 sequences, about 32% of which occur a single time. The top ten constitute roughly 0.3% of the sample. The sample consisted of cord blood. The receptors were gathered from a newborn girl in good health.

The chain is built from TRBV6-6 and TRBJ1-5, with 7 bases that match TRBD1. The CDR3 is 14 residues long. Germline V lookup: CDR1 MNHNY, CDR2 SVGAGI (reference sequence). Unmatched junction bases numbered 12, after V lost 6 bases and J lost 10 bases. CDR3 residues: CASSINRGLIPQHF. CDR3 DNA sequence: TGTGCCAGCAGCATAAACAGGGGATTAATACCCCAGCATTTT.

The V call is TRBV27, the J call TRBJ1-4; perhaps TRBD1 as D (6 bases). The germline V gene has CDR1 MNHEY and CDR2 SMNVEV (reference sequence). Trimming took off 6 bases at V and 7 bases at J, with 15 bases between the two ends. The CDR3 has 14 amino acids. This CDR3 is CASRLTGFAEKLFF. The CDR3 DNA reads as TGTGCCAGCAGACTCACAGGGTTTGCTGAAAAACTGTTTTTT.

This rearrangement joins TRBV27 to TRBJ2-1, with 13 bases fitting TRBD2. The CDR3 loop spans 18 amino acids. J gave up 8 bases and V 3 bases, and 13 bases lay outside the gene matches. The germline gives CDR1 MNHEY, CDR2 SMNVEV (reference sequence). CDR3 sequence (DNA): TGTGCCAGCAGTTTTACGCTAACTAGCGGGAGGGCCGGGGATGAGCAGTTCTTC. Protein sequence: CASSFTLTSGRAGDEQFF.

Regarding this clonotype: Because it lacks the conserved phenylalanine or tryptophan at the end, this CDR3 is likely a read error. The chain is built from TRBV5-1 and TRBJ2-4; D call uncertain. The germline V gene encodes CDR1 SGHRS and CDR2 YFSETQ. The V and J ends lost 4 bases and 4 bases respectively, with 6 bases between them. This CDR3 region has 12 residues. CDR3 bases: TGCGCCAGCAGCCCAGAAAAAAACATTCAGTACTAC. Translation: CASSPEKNIQYY.

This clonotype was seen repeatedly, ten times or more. CDR3 loop: CASSLAGLGVSYEQYF. In DNA form, the CDR3 reads TGTGCCAGCAGCTTAGCGGGACTAGGCGTTTCCTACGAGCAGTACTTC. V is TRBV7-2 and J is TRBJ2-7, with 8 bases lining up with TRBD2. In germline, CDR1 is SGHTA, CDR2 FQGNSA. Unmatched junction bases numbered 5, after V lost 0 bases and J lost 1 base. The CDR3 contains 16 residues.

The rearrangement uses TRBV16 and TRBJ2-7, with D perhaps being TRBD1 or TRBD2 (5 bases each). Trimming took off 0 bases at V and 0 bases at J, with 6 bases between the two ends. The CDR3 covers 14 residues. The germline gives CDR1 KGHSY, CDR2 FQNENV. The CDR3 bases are TGTGCCAGCAGCCAATCGGGGGTCTCCTACGAGCAGTACTTC. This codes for CASSQSGVSYEQYF.

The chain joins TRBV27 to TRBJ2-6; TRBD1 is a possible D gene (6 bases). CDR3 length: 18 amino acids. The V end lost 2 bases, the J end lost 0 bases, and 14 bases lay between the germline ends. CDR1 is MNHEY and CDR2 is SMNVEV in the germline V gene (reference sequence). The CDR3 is CASSLVGQLRSGANVLTF. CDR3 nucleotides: TGTGCCAGCAGTTTAGTCGGACAGCTCCGCTCTGGGGCCAACGTCCTGACTTTC.

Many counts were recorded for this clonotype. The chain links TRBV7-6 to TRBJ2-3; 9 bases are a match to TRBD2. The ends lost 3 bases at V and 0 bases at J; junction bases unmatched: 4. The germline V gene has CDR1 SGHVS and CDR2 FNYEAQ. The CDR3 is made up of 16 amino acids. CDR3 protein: CASSLSGGISTDTQYF. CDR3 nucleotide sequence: TGTGCCAGCAGCTTGAGCGGGGGGATTAGCACAGATACGCAGTATTTT.

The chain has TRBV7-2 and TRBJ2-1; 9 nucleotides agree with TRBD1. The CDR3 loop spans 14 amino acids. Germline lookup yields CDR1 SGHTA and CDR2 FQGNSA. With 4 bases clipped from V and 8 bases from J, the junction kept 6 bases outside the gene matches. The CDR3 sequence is CASSSRDREHEQFF. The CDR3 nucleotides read TGTGCCAGCAGCTCACGGGACAGGGAGCATGAGCAGTTCTTC.

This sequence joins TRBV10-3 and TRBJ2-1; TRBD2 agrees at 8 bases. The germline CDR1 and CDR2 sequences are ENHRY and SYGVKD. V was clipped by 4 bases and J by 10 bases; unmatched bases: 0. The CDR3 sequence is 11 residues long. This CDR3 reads CAISVAGEQFF. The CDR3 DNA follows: TGTGCCATCAGTGTAGCGGGGGAGCAGTTCTTC.

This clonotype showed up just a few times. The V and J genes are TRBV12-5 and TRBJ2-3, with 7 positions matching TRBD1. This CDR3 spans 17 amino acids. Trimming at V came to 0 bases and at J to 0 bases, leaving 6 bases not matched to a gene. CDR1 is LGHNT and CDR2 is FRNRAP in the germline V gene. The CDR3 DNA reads TGTGCTAGTGGTTTGGTACAAGGGGGCCCTAGCACAGATACGCAGTATTTT. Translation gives CASGLVQGGPSTDTQYF.

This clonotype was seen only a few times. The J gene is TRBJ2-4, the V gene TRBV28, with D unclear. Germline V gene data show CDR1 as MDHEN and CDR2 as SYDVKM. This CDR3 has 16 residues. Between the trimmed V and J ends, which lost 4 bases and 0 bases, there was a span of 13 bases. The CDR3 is CASSSRILLAKNIQYF. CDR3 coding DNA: TGTGCCAGCAGTTCCCGGATTCTTCTAGCCAAAAACATTCAGTACTTC.

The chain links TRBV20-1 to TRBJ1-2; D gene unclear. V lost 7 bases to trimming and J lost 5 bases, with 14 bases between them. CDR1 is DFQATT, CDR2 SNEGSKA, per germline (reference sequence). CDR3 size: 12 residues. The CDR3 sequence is CSVPGSQYGYTF. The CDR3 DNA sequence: TGCAGTGTCCCGGGGTCGCAGTATGGCTACACCTTC.

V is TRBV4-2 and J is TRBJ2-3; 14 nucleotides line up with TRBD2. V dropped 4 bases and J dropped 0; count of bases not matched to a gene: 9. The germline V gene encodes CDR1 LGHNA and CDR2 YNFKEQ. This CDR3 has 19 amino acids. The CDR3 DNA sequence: TGTGCCAGCAGCCGATCCCGGACTAGCGGGAGGAGGAGCACAGATACGCAGTATTTT. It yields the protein CASSRSRTSGRRSTDTQYF.

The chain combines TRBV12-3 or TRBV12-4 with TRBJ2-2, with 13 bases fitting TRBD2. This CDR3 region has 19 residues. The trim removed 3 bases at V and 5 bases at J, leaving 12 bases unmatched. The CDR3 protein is CASSFPSLLAGGPTGELFF. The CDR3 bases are TGTGCCAGCAGTTTCCCCTCCTTACTAGCGGGAGGGCCAACCGGGGAGCTGTTTTTT.

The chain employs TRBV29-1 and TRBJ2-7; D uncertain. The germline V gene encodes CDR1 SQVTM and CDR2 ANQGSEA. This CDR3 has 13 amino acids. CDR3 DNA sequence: TGCGGCGCTCAAGGATGGGTTCCCTACGAGCAGTACTTC. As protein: CGAQGWVPYEQYF.

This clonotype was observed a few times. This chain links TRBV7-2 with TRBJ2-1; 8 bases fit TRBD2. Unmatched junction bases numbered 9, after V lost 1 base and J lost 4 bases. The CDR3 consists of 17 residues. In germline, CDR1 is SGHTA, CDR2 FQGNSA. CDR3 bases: TGTGCCAGCAGCTTAGTTTGGACTAGCCCCGGATACAATGAGCAGTTCTTC. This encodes CASSLVWTSPGYNEQFF.

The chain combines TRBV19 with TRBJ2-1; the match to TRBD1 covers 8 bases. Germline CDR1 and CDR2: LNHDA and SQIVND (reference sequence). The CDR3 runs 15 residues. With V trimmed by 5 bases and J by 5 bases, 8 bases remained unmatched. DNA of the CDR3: TGTGCCAGTAGTTCCCGACAGGGGTGGAACAATGAGCAGTTCTTC. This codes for CASSSRQGWNNEQFF.

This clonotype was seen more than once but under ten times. Here the CDR3 reads CASRWGRGTDTQYF. CDR3 bases: TGTGCCAGCAGGTGGGGGCGGGGTACAGATACGCAGTATTTT. This sequence joins TRBV6-1 and TRBJ2-3; D might be TRBD1 or TRBD2, each matching 6 bases. Trimming took off 6 bases at V and 3 bases at J, with 13 bases between the two ends. Germline V gene data show CDR1 as MNHNS and CDR2 as SASEGT. The CDR3 is 14 amino acids.

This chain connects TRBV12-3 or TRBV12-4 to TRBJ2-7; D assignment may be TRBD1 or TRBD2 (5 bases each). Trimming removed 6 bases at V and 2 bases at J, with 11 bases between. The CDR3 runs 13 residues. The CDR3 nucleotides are TGTGCCAGCAGAAGGGACGATCCCTACGAGCAGTACTTC. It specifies CASRRDDPYEQYF.

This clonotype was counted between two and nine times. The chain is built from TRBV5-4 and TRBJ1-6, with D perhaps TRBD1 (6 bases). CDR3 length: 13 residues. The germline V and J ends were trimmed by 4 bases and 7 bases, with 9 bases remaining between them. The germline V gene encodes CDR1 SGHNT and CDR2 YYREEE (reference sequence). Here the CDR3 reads CASSPDRNSPLHF. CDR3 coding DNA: TGTGCCAGCAGCCCGGACAGAAATTCACCCCTCCACTTT.

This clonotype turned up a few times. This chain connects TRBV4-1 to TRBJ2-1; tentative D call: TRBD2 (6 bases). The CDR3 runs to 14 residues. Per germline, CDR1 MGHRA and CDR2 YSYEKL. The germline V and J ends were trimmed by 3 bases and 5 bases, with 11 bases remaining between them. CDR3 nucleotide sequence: TGCGCCAGCAGCCAGGGACTGGGGAACAATGAGCAGTTCTTC. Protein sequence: CASSQGLGNNEQFF.

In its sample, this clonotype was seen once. CDR3 in amino acids: CASSLTAEKTQYF. The CDR3 nucleotides are TGTGCCAGCAGCTTAACCGCCGAAAAGACCCAGTACTTC. The V and J genes are TRBV7-2 and TRBJ2-7; D is unclear. The DNA end lines up better with TRBJ2-5; the J call may be wrong. This CDR3 is 13 amino acids long. Germline CDR1 SGHTA, CDR2 FQGNSA.

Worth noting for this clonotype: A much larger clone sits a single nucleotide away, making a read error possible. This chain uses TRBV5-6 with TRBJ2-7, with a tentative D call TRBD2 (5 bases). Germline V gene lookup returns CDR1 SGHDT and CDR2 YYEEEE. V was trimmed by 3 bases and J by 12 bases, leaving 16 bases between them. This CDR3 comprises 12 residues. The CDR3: CASSSLGETLYF. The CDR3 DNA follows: TGTGCCAGCAGCTCGCTCGGGGAGACCCTGTACTTC.

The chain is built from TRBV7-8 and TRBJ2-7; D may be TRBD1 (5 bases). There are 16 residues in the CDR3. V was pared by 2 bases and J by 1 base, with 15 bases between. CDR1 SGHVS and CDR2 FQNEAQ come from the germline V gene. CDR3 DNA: TGTGCCAGCAGCTTATTAGGTATTGACAGTTCCTACGAGCAGTACTTC. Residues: CASSLLGIDSSYEQYF.

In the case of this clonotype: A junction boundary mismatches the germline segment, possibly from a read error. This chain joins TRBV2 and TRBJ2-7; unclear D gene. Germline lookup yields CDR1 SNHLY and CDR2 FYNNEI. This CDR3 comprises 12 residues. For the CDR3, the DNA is TGTGCCAGCAGTGAAGTAGGCTACGGGCAGTACTTC. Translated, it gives CASSEVGYGQYF.

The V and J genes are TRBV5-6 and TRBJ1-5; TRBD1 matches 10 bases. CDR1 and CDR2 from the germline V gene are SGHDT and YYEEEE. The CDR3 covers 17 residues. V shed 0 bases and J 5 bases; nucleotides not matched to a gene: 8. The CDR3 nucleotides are TGTGCCAGCAGCTTGGCCAGGGGACAGGGGCCCTATCAGCCCCAGCATTTT. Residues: CASSLARGQGPYQPQHF.

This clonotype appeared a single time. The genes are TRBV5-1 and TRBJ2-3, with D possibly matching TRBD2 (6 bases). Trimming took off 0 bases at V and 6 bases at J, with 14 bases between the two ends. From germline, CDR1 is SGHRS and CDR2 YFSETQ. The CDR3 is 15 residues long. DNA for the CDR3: TGCGCCAGCAGCTTGGTGGGGAGGACCACCGATACGCAGTATTTT. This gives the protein CASSLVGRTTDTQYF.

The CDR3 here is CSPNRGYEQYF. The CDR3 DNA follows: TGCAGTCCCAACCGCGGCTACGAGCAGTACTTC. The chain joins TRBV20-1 to TRBJ2-7; no reliable D call. CDR1 and CDR2 from the germline V gene are DFQATT and SNEGSKA (reference sequence). This CDR3 spans 11 amino acids. The V end was cut by 8 bases, the J end by 3 bases, with 11 bases between.

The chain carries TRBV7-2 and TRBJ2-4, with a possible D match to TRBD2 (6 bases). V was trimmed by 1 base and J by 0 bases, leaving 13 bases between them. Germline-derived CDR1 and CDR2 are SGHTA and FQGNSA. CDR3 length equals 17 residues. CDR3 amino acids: CASSLVSGSLAKNIQYF. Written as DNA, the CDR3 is TGTGCCAGCAGCTTAGTGAGCGGGTCCTTAGCCAAAAACATTCAGTACTTC.